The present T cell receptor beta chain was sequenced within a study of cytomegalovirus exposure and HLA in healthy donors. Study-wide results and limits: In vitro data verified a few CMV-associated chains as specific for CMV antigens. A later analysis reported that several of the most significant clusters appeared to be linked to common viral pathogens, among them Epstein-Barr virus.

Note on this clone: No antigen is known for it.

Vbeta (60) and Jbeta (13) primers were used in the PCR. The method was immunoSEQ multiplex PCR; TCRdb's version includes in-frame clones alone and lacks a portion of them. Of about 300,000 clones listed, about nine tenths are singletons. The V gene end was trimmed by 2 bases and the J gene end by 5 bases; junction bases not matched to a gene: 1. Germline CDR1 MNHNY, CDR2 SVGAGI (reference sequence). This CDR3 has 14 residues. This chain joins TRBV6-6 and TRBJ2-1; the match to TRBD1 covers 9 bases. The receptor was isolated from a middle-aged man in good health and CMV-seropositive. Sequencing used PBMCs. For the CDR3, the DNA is TGTGCCAGCAGTTACCGGGACAGGGACAATGAGCAGTTCTTC. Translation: CASSYRDRDNEQFF.